This T cell receptor beta chain was recorded in a study of shared clonotypes between healthy human individuals. Generated by immunoSEQ multiplex PCR, the TCRdb table keeps only in-frame clones and is missing some. The sample lists about 1.9 million clones; just over 90% were seen once. CD45RO-negative CD8 cells positively selected for CCR7 made up the naive population, which excluded terminally differentiated effector memory CD45RA+ cells. The CDR3 spans 14 residues. V was pared by 4 bases and J by 3 bases, with 1 base of the junction left unmatched. Germline lookup yields CDR1 LNHDA and CDR2 SQIVND (reference sequence).

The sequenced sample consisted of naive CD8+ T cells from PBMCs. This TCR derives from a man aged 18 to 29 in good health. Some clones in this sample may be carry-over from other donors' samples. This chain uses TRBV19 with TRBJ2-1; 9 nucleotides line up with TRBD2. The CDR3 here is CASSNSGSYNEQFF. CDR3 nucleotides: TGTGCCAGTAGTAATAGCGGGAGCTACAATGAGCAGTTCTTC.